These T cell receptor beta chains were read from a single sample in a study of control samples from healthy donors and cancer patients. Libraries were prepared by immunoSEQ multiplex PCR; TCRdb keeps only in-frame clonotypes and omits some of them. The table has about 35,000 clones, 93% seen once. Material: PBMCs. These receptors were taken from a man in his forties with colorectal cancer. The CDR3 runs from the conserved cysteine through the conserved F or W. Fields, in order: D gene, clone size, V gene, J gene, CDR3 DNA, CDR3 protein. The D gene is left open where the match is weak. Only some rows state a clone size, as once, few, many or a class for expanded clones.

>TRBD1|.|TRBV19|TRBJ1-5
TGTGCCAGTAAAGGACAGGTCGGGTTTTTCAATCAGCCCCAGCATTTT
CASKGQVGFFNQPQHF
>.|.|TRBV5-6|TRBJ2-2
TGTGCCAGCAGTTCCACCCCCAATGTGGGGGGTAACACCGGGGAGCTGTTTTTT
CASSSTPNVGGNTGELFF
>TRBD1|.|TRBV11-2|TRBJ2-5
TGTGCCAGCAGCCCGCAGAGACAGGGGAGGACCCAGTACTTC
CASSPQRQGRTQYF
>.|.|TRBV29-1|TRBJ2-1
TGCAGCGTTGAAGATGCGGGGACCCTAAATGAGCAGTTCTTC
CSVEDAGTLNEQFF
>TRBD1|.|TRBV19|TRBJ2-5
TGTGCCAGTAGTAAGACAGGGATCGAGACCCAGTACTTC
CASSKTGIETQYF
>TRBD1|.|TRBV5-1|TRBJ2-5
TGCGCCAGCAGCTCGACAGGGGTTGGGTATCGAGAGACCCAGTACTTC
CASSSTGVGYRETQYF
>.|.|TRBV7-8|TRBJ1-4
TGTGCCAGCAGCCCCAAATTGGGGGGCGATGAAAAACTGTTTTTT
CASSPKLGGDEKLFF
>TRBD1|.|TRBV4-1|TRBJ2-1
TGCGCCAGCAGCCAAGACGGACAGGGGATGACCGTAGGTGAGCAGTTCTTC
CASSQDGQGMTVGEQFF
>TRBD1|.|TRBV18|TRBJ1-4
TGTGCCAGCTCACAGGGACAGGGCGGAGAAAAACTGTTTTTT
CASSQGQGGEKLFF
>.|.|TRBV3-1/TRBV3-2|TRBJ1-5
TGTGCCAGCAGCCAAGATCGCGGGGTAGGTCAGCCCCAGCATTTT
CASSQDRGVGQPQHF
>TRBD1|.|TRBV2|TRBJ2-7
TGTGCCAGCAGTGAAGATCAGACAGGGCCCTACGAGCAGTACTTC
CASSEDQTGPYEQYF
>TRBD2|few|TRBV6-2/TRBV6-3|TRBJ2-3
TGTGCCAGCAGCTCCCCGGGGGGGCTCGGGGATACGCAGTATTTT
CASSSPGGLGDTQYF
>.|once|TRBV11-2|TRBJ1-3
TGTGCCAGCAGCCGGTTCAGCTCTGGAAACACCATATATTTT
CASSRFSSGNTIYF
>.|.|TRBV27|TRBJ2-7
TGTGCCAGCAGTTTATCGGCCCAGGGTTACGAGCAGTACTTC
CASSLSAQGYEQYF
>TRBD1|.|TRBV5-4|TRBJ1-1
TGTGCCAGCAGCTTGACTACAGACAGGGCTGAAGCTTTCTTT
CASSLTTDRAEAFF
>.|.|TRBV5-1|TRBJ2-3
TGCGCCAGCAGCTTGGAGACATCAGGGGCAGATACGCAGTATTTT
CASSLETSGADTQYF
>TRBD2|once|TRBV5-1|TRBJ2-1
TGCGCCAGCAGCACGGGACTAGCTAGCAGGAATGAGCAGTTCTTC
CASSTGLASRNEQFF
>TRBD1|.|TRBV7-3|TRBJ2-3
TGTGCCAGCAGCTTAACCGGACAGGGGGCTATTAGGGATACGCAGTATTTT
CASSLTGQGAIRDTQYF
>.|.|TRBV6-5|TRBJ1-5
TGTGCCAGCCGACCGGGGGGCCGGCAGCCCCAGCATTTT
CASRPGGRQPQHF
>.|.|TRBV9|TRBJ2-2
TGTGCCAGCAGCGTAGACGGCCTAAACACCGGGGAGCTGTTTTTT
CASSVDGLNTGELFF
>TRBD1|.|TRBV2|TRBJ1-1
TGTGCCAGCAAAGGGACAGGGTGGTCGAGCGAAGCTTTCTTT
CASKGTGWSSEAFF
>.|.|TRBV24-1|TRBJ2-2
TGTGCCACCAGCAGGGGAACCGGGGAGCTGTTTTTT
CATSRGTGELFF
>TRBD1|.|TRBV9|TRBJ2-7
TGTGCCAGCAGCCCCCGACAGGGGGCTGGGGAGCAGTACTTC
CASSPRQGAGEQYF
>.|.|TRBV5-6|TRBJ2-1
TGTGCCAGCAGCTGGGTGGGGGCAGGGAAGAATGAGCAGTTCTTC
CASSWVGAGKNEQFF
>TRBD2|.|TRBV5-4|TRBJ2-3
TGTGCCAGCAGCTCCGGGACTAGCAACACAGATACGCAGTATTTT
CASSSGTSNTDTQYF
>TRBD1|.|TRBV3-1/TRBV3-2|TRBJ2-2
TGTGCCAGCAGCCCCGGGACAGGACTGGTTGGGGAGCTGTTTTTT
CASSPGTGLVGELFF
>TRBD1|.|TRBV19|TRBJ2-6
TGTGCCAGTAGTATAGGAGGACGGGACAGGGGCTCTGGGGCCAACGTCCTGACTTTC
CASSIGGRDRGSGANVLTF
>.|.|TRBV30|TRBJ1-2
TGTGCCTGGAGAGCCCACAGGTTAGCTAACTATGGCTACACCTTC
CAWRAHRLANYGYTF
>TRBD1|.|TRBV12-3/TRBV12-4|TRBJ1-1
TGTGCCAGCAGCGGGACAGCCCTTAAGGGAGCTTTCTTT
CASSGTALKGAFF
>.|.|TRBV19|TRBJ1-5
TGTGCCAGTAGAGAAGCAGCCACGCCAAGGAATCAGCCCCAGCATTTT
CASREAATPRNQPQHF
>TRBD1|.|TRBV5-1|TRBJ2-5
TGCGCCAGCAGCACCACGACAGGGGTACAAGAGACCCAGTACTTC
CASSTTTGVQETQYF
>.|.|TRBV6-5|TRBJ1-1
TGTGCCAGCAGTTACTCGGGCCAGGGGTACACTGAAGCTTTCTTT
CASSYSGQGYTEAFF